These 14 T cell receptor beta chains were all obtained from the same sample, sequenced in a study of T-cell memory formation after mild COVID-19. TCRdb called the 5' RACE reads again in MiXCR, with one record for every CDR3 protein. The sample holds 280,000 or so distinct CDR3 sequences, over 7% seen once. The sequencing sample was made of PBMCs or a T cell subset sorted from them (not recorded which). All receptors derive from a man aged 18 to 29 who had mild COVID-19 (a few samples of this study predate the infection). Cell type and time point are not known.

This clonotype has ten or more counts. CDR3 nucleotides: TGTGCCAGCAGCCAGGGATGGGGACTTGAAGCTTTCTTT. This gives the protein CASSQGWGLEAFF. V gene TRBV7-2 combines with J gene TRBJ1-1; weak D call: TRBD1 (5 bases). With 5 bases removed from V and 7 bases from J, the gap between germline ends came to 14 bases. Germline lookup yields CDR1 SGHTA and CDR2 FQGNSA. This CDR3 is 13 amino acids long.

This clonotype showed up just a few times. V usage is TRBV20-1 and J usage is TRBJ1-5, with 9 nucleotides matching TRBD1. The CDR3 contains 13 residues. Trimming cost V 5 bases and J 2 bases; bases outside gene matches: 1. The germline V gene has CDR1 DFQATT and CDR2 SNEGSKA (reference sequence). The CDR3 DNA sequence: TGCAGTGCTCACAGGGGGCGCAATCAGCCCCAGCATTTT. Translation: CSAHRGRNQPQHF.

There are a few counts of this clonotype. V is TRBV4-2 and J is TRBJ1-1; no clear D gene. This CDR3 has 15 residues. CDR1 and CDR2 (germline): LGHNA, YNFKEQ. Trimming took off 0 bases at V and 3 bases at J, with 11 bases between the two ends. The CDR3 nucleotides read TGTGCCAGCAGCCAAGACCCGGGAAGGTACACTGAAGCTTTCTTT. Its protein is CASSQDPGRYTEAFF.

The chain recombines TRBV27 with TRBJ1-2, with D maybe TRBD1 (5 bases). V shed 4 bases and J shed 6 bases, with 12 bases lying between them. The CDR3 is 13 residues long. Germline V lookup: CDR1 MNHEY, CDR2 SMNVEV (reference sequence). CDR3 in DNA: TGTGCCAGCAGTTGGGGGATTAATAATGGCTACACCTTC. It translates to CASSWGINNGYTF.

There are a few counts of this clonotype. CDR3 sequence: CASSQDQGLSEQYF. The CDR3 DNA sequence: TGCGCCAGCAGCCAAGATCAGGGGTTGAGCGAGCAGTACTTC. The chain links TRBV4-3 to TRBJ2-7, with a weak D call TRBD1 (6 bases). Germline V CDR1 and CDR2: LGHNA, YSLEER. The length of the CDR3 is 14 residues. V lost 0 bases and J lost 6, with 12 bases in between.

This sequence joins TRBV18 and TRBJ2-1; unclear D gene. The germline V gene encodes CDR1 KGHSH and CDR2 LQKENI. The ends were cut back, 6 bases at V and 4 bases at J, with 10 bases in the middle. The CDR3 extends over 13 amino acids. CDR3 loop: CASSPLRYNEQFF. For the CDR3, the DNA is TGTGCCAGCTCGCCCCTCAGGTACAATGAGCAGTTCTTC.

The CDR3 coding sequence is TGTGCCAGCAGCTCCGGGACAGGGGGCTTTGGCTACACCTTC. Translating gives CASSSGTGGFGYTF. The chain combines TRBV14 with TRBJ1-2, with 12 bases fitting TRBD1. Trimming at V came to 5 bases and at J to 7 bases, leaving 5 bases not matched to a gene. The CDR3 totals 14 residues. CDR1 is SGHDN and CDR2 is FVKESK in the germline V gene.

This clonotype was observed a few times. V usage is TRBV6-6 and J usage is TRBJ2-4; 7 bases are a match to TRBD2. The V segment lost 5 bases and the J segment 4 bases; nucleotides outside the gene matches: 8. Germline V gene lookup returns CDR1 MNHNY and CDR2 SVGAGI (reference sequence). The CDR3 spans 15 residues. In DNA, the CDR3 is TGTGCCAGCAGTACGACCGGGGGGTTAAAAAACATTCAGTACTTC. It is translated as CASSTTGGLKNIQYF.

A few counts support this clonotype. CDR3 region: CATSRELASYEQYF. For the CDR3, the DNA is TGTGCCACCAGCAGAGAACTGGCTTCCTACGAGCAGTACTTC. The chain recombines TRBV15 with TRBJ2-7; D gene ambiguous. V lost 0 bases and J 1 base, leaving 7 bases between the germline ends. The germline V gene encodes CDR1 LNHNV and CDR2 YYDKDF (reference sequence). The length of the CDR3 is 14 residues.

This clonotype occurred a few times. This chain links TRBV7-2 with TRBJ2-5, with 7 bases fitting TRBD2. The ends lost 4 bases at V and 7 bases at J; junction bases unmatched: 6. Germline CDR1 SGHTA, CDR2 FQGNSA. The CDR3 length is 13 residues. The CDR3 DNA follows: TGTGCCAGCAGCTGGAGCGGGGCAGTGACCCAGTACTTC. Residues: CASSWSGAVTQYF.

This clonotype showed up just a few times. This chain connects TRBV6-5 to TRBJ2-7; 9 bases map to TRBD2. CDR3 length: 15 residues. The V gene end was trimmed by 3 bases and the J gene end by 5 bases; junction bases not matched to a gene: 8. Germline loops: CDR1 MNHEY, CDR2 SVGAGI. CDR3 amino acids: CASSYLAGRKNEQYF. The CDR3, as DNA: TGTGCCAGCAGTTATCTAGCGGGGCGGAAGAACGAGCAGTACTTC.

This clonotype was counted between two and nine times. This chain uses TRBV4-2 with TRBJ2-3; D not certain. This CDR3 region has 14 residues. The V end was cut by 2 bases, the J end by 2 bases, with 8 bases between. Germline CDR1 reads LGHNA; CDR2 reads YNFKEQ. The CDR3 loop is CASSQSPNTDTQYF. The CDR3 region has the DNA TGTGCCAGCAGCCAATCGCCTAACACAGATACGCAGTATTTT.

This chain joins TRBV4-3 and TRBJ2-7; perhaps TRBD2 as D (6 bases). This CDR3 has 17 amino acids. V lost 0 bases and J 1 base, leaving 16 bases between the germline ends. Germline V gene sequence: CDR1 LGHNA, CDR2 YSLEER. The CDR3 DNA reads as TGCGCCAGCAGCCAAGATTATCGCGGGGATTTTTCCTACGAGCAGTACTTC. Its protein product is CASSQDYRGDFSYEQYF.

This clonotype appeared a few times. V gene TRBV4-1 combines with J gene TRBJ2-1, with a weak D call TRBD2 (6 bases). Per germline, CDR1 MGHRA and CDR2 YSYEKL. This CDR3 has 14 residues. V gave up 0 bases and J gave up 9 bases, with 12 bases separating them. The CDR3 protein is CASSQDGEESEQFF. In DNA, the CDR3 is TGCGCCAGCAGCCAAGATGGGGAGGAAAGTGAGCAGTTCTTC.